The 19 T cell receptor beta chains in this list originate from one sample, sequenced in a study of T cell responses to AZD1222 COVID-19 vaccine (dated by TCRdb to the early 2020s). The time point label here, explained by the study, means: about 28 days (+/-7) after the second vaccine dose. The library was obtained by the immunoSEQ multiplex PCR assay. This is the immuneACCESS table as TCRdb keeps it, with only in-frame sequences that have V and J called. A part of the clones is gone; compared with another copy, unresolved V genes explain less than half, and the rest is unexplained. This sample lists about 94,000 clones; roughly 85% were detected once. 4.5% of the sample is taken by the ten largest. The sequences come from peripheral blood, collected 28 days after the second AZD1222 dose. The source is an adult who received the AZD1222 COVID-19 vaccine.

The rearrangement links TRBV3-1 (or the pseudogene TRBV3-2) to TRBJ1-1; D might be TRBD1 (5 bases). This CDR3 region has 11 residues. CDR1 and CDR2 from the germline V gene are LGHDT and YNNKEL (reference sequence). Trimming shortened V by 4 bases and J by 9 bases, and 9 bases separated the two germline ends. The CDR3 sequence is CASSPGEQAFF. The CDR3, as DNA: TGTGCCAGCAGCCCGGGGGAGCAAGCTTTCTTT.

V gene TRBV2 combines with J gene TRBJ1-1; D not certain. This CDR3 has 13 residues. V lost 5 bases and J 4 bases, leaving 11 bases between the germline ends. Looked up from germline, CDR1 is SNHLY and CDR2 is FYNNEI. CDR3 region: CASSLAASTEAFF. The CDR3 DNA reads as TGTGCCAGCAGTTTGGCGGCGAGCACTGAAGCTTTCTTT. Combining the CDR3 with reference TRBV2 and TRBJ1-1 gives the whole variable domain EPEVTQTPSHQVTQMGQEVILRCVPISNHLYFYWYRQILGQKVEFLVSFYNNEISEKSEIFDDQFSVERPDGSNFTLKIRSTKLEDSAMYFCASSLAASTEAFFGQGTRLTVV.

This clone was counted a single time. V usage is TRBV7-9 and J usage is TRBJ2-7; TRBD2 agrees at 9 bases. The CDR3 runs to 16 residues. Germline lookup yields CDR1 SEHNR and CDR2 FQNEAQ (reference sequence). V trimming: 0 bases; J trimming: 6 bases; junction bases outside the gene matches: 9. The CDR3 loop is CASSLALAGSQVEQYF. In nucleotides, the CDR3 is TGTGCCAGCAGCTTAGCGCTAGCGGGGAGCCAAGTCGAGCAGTACTTC.

The chain links TRBV28 to TRBJ2-7; possibly TRBD1 for D (5 bases). This CDR3 has 15 amino acids. V was cut by 5 bases and J by 6 bases, with 20 bases left in between. Looked up from germline, CDR1 is MDHEN and CDR2 is SYDVKM. DNA for the CDR3: TGTGCCAGCAGTGCTGACAGCCCAGGAGTCGGCGAGCAGTACTTC. Translating gives CASSADSPGVGEQYF.

This rearrangement joins TRBV7-9 to TRBJ2-7; perhaps TRBD1 as D (5 bases). Trimming took off 2 bases at V and 7 bases at J, with 12 bases between the two ends. Germline assignment: CDR1 SEHNR and CDR2 FQNEAQ (reference sequence). The CDR3 contains 13 residues. Here the CDR3 DNA reads TGTGCCAGCAGCTTACAGGGCTTAGGAGAGCAGTACTTC. It encodes CASSLQGLGEQYF.

This clone was observed a few times. The chain couples TRBV9 to TRBJ1-6; a weak D match, TRBD1 (5 bases). Trimming took 4 bases from V and 0 from J, leaving 17 bases between them. Germline V gene sequence: CDR1 SGDLS, CDR2 YYNGEE. The CDR3 runs 18 residues. The DNA of the CDR3 is TGTGCCAGCAGCAACCGGGGCAGCCGAAGCTCCTATAATTCACCCCTCCACTTT. Translating it yields CASSNRGSRSSYNSPLHF.

The chain uses TRBV18 and TRBJ1-6, with D perhaps matching TRBD1 (6 bases). CDR1 is KGHSH, CDR2 LQKENI, per germline. This CDR3 has 14 amino acids. The V end was cut by 3 bases, the J end by 10 bases, with 13 bases between. For the CDR3, the DNA is TGTGCCAGCTCACCTGAGGACAGTATGTCACCCCTCCACTTT. It encodes CASSPEDSMSPLHF.

The rearrangement uses TRBV2 and TRBJ1-6; possibly TRBD1 for D (6 bases). The CDR3 contains 14 residues. Trimming pared 4 bases from V and 5 bases from J, leaving 9 bases between. The V gene's germline CDR1 is SNHLY and CDR2 FYNNEI. The CDR3, as DNA: TGTGCCAGCAGTGTGACAGGTGATAATTCACCCCTCCACTTT. As protein: CASSVTGDNSPLHF.

The rearrangement uses TRBV28 and TRBJ2-1, with 7 nucleotides matching TRBD2. CDR1 is MDHEN and CDR2 is SYDVKM in the germline V gene. This CDR3 is built from 13 residues. V gave up 8 bases and J gave up 3 bases; unmatched junction bases: 4. CDR3 in amino acids: CASRAGSYNEQFF. CDR3 coding DNA: TGTGCCAGCCGAGCGGGGAGCTACAATGAGCAGTTCTTC. Looking up the rest from reference TRBV28 and TRBJ2-1 gives the full variable domain: DVKVTQSSRYLVKRTGEKVFLECVQDMDHENMFWYRQDPGLGLRLIYFSYDVKMKEKGDIPEGYSVSREKKERFSLILESASTNQTSMYLCASRAGSYNEQFFGPGTRLTVL.

The chain uses TRBV4-3 and TRBJ1-1; 8 nucleotides line up with TRBD1. Germline V gene data show CDR1 as LGHNA and CDR2 as YSLEER. The CDR3 spans 13 residues. Losses at the gene ends were 4 bases for V and 6 bases for J; bases not matched to a gene: 4. The CDR3, as DNA: TGCGCCAGCAGCCCAGGACAGGGCGCTGAAGCTTTCTTT. Translating gives CASSPGQGAEAFF.

This sequence joins TRBV19 and TRBJ1-5, with TRBD1 matching over 7 bases. The CDR3 has 15 residues. V gave up 7 bases and J gave up 4 bases; unmatched junction bases: 10. Germline-derived CDR1 and CDR2 are LNHDA and SQIVND (reference sequence). CDR3 coding DNA: TGTGCCAGTACCAGATCACCGGGACAGAATCAGCCCCAGCATTTT. Translation: CASTRSPGQNQPQHF.

This clone was recorded a few times. The chain couples TRBV10-3 to TRBJ2-7, with D hard to call. Trimming cost V 6 bases and J 5 bases, with 11 bases left between them. CDR1 and CDR2 (germline): ENHRY, SYGVKD. The CDR3 is 12 amino acids. CDR3 in amino acids: CAIRQDGNEQYF. The CDR3 nucleotides read TGTGCCATCAGGCAGGACGGCAACGAGCAGTACTTC.

The chain joins TRBV14 to TRBJ1-2; unclear D gene. The CDR3 contains 13 residues. The germline V and J ends were trimmed by 2 bases and 4 bases, with 8 bases remaining between them. CDR1 is SGHDN, CDR2 FVKESK, per germline. The CDR3 region is CASSQMSGYGYTF. As DNA, the CDR3 is TGTGCCAGCAGCCAAATGTCGGGCTATGGCTACACCTTC.

This clone occurred once. V is TRBV12-5 and J is TRBJ2-3; 8 bases fit TRBD2. There are 14 residues in the CDR3. J was trimmed by 4 bases and V by 6 bases; bases with no gene match: 6. CDR1 is LGHNT, CDR2 FRNRAP, per germline. CDR3 coding DNA: TGTGCTAGTGGGACCAGCGGGGGTTCAGATACGCAGTATTTT. This sequence encodes CASGTSGGSDTQYF.

The chain is built from TRBV7-8 and TRBJ1-1; 12 positions match TRBD1. The CDR3 is 18 residues long. The J segment lost 2 bases and the V segment lost 1 base, leaving 8 bases of the junction unmatched. The V gene's germline CDR1 is SGHVS and CDR2 FQNEAQ. The DNA for the CDR3 is TGTGCCAGCAGCTTAGTCGTTGGGGGACAGGGGGCTAACACTGAAGCTTTCTTT. Amino acid sequence: CASSLVVGGQGANTEAFF.

The gene calls are TRBV29-1 and TRBJ2-2, with 8 bases that match TRBD2. Germline CDR1 SQVTM, CDR2 ANQGSEA. The CDR3 is 12 amino acids. V dropped 5 bases and J dropped 4; count of bases not matched to a gene: 0. The CDR3 loop is CSVTSGTGELFF. DNA for the CDR3: TGCAGCGTTACTAGCGGCACCGGGGAGCTGTTTTTT.

Only one count was recorded for this clone. The chain uses TRBV6-5 and TRBJ2-5; no clear D. Germline V lookup: CDR1 MNHEY, CDR2 SVGAGI. The CDR3 runs to 13 residues. Trimming took 5 bases from V and 5 from J, leaving 12 bases between them. The CDR3 nucleotides read TGTGCCAGCAGTCGCTATGGTGGCGAGACCCAGTACTTC. This gives the protein CASSRYGGETQYF.

The count of this clone is one. The rearrangement links TRBV9 to TRBJ2-1, with 7 bases matching TRBD2. The V and J ends lost 0 bases and 9 bases, in that order; junction bases with no gene match: 9. The CDR3 is 15 residues long. Germline V gene data show CDR1 as SGDLS and CDR2 as YYNGEE. CDR3 loop: CASSVGAGEGSEQFF. The CDR3 nucleotides read TGTGCCAGCAGCGTAGGGGCGGGAGAAGGCAGTGAGCAGTTCTTC.

The rearrangement joins TRBV19 to TRBJ2-1; weak D call: TRBD2 (6 bases). V was clipped by 3 bases and J by 3 bases, with 27 bases between them. Per germline, CDR1 LNHDA and CDR2 SQIVND (reference sequence). The CDR3 sequence is 20 residues long. CDR3 residues: CASSIGGNPGPRRGYNEQFF. CDR3 bases: TGTGCCAGTAGTATTGGGGGTAATCCGGGACCCCGGAGGGGCTACAATGAGCAGTTCTTC. The full variable domain, completed using reference TRBV19 and TRBJ2-1, is DGGITQSPKYLFRKEGQNVTLSCEQNLNHDAMYWYRQDPGQGLRLIYYSQIVNDFQKGDIAEGYSVSREKKESFPLTVTSAQKNPTAFYLCASSIGGNPGPRRGYNEQFFGPGTRLTVL.